This T cell receptor beta chain was captured in a study of cytomegalovirus exposure and HLA in healthy donors (dated by TCRdb to 2017 to 2019). Regarding the study in general: According to an earlier analysis of several hundred of the donors, about 179 million T cells yielded some 110 million unique TCR beta sequences and approximately 300 Gb of sequence data. A later analysis re-analyzed previously published TCR beta repertoires from 600 to 850 donors and added high-resolution HLA genotyping to study TCR occurrence patterns. Besides the first cohort of 666 subjects, a separate validation cohort made up of 120 or so different subjects was used. High-throughput TCR immunosequencing, statistical association of individual TCRs with disease status, and machine learning were combined to predict cytomegalovirus infection status. The number of typed donors differed by locus: about 620-640 for A, B, C, DRB1 and DQB1; about 520 for DQA1; around 580 for DPA1; and 400 to 480 for DPB1. About five DR-DQ haplotypes were treated as single units for association and clustering because of strong linkage in the cohort. Of the 398 genotyped donors, around 81% fell in the genetic ancestry cluster associated with self-reported Caucasian donors. Class I and class II HLA loci were covered by the typing at four-digit resolution. All discovery cohort repertoires had been generated on a single sequencing platform. In a later genetic analysis, genome-wide SNP genotypes for about 55% of the roughly 670 donors were used, and that subset was treated as a discovery cohort. Rather than drawing on any new phenotypic data, the later analysis identified candidate immune exposures from TCR beta sequences and the way those sequences occurred across donors. The study aimed to test whether cataloging public T cell receptors could reveal signatures of past pathogen exposure. In an earlier analysis of roughly 540 of the donors, high-throughput TCR beta sequencing was used to judge whether each TCR beta V gene segment behaved as functional or pseudogenic. Using immunosequencing, the study profiled T cell repertoires from roughly 650 subjects and related those repertoires to cytomegalovirus serostatus. On average, around 240,000 unique TCR beta nucleotide sequences were sequenced per donor among 398 genotyped donors of the cohort, with about 17% of those sequences being non-productive. An early release that covered fewer than 800 HLA-typed donors contained approximately 300 gigabases of sequencing data and tens of millions of unique TCR sequences. Donor age, sex, ethnicity and CMV serostatus were collected together with the repertoire data.

What the authors observed across the whole study: In a later analysis, HLA-associated TCR beta chains were found to be more clonally expanded and to have lower generation probabilities than equally common non-associated chains. The authors suggested that the approach could potentially be generalized to other disease states and immunological phenotypes. A cluster of highly shared sequence variants was judged likely to be a technical artifact of the sequencing pipeline. Because the 87-base-pair reads could not distinguish some IMGT-functional V segments, including TRBV6-2 and TRBV6-3, those segments were excluded. In both the original and validation cohorts, the classifier was reported to diagnose cytomegalovirus status with high specificity and sensitivity. The earlier analysis of approximately 590 of the donors excluded roughly 17 rarely observed V segments, including chromosome 9 orphons, because counts were too low. HLA typing was unavailable for some donors at each locus, so association tests used only the typed subset. The cohort was sequenced for TCR beta chains only, and without alpha or paired-chain data the features that could be detected were limited. Across donors, most TCR sequences were observed very rarely, whereas some public TCRs were present in many individuals. Correlated functional status among segregating V segments might be attributable to linkage disequilibrium, but an unknown experimental factor could not be ruled out. Specific HLA alleles were associated with 15,000 to 20,000 TCR beta sequences at a false discovery rate of 0.05 in a later analysis. Assigning TCR associations to individual alleles was difficult when HLA alleles, especially DR and DQ, strongly co-occurred. In the study, approximately 160 TCR beta chains were listed as associated with cytomegalovirus. V-gene and J-gene trimming of TCR beta chains was associated with a missense DCLRE1C variant in a later genetic analysis, and the association was replicated in an independent cohort. In a later genetic analysis, fewer N-insertions in productive TCRs were reported among donors in an Asian-associated ancestry cluster than the roughly 700-donor mean. Three of the identified cytomegalovirus-associated TCR beta chains were confirmed in vitro to be specific for cytomegalovirus antigens. Roughly uniform sequencing depth across donors was assumed in presence/absence analyses, although this assumption may not hold. In a later analysis, TCR association rates were found to vary across HLA loci, with the most associated TCRs seen for DRB1 alleles and the fewest for HLA-C alleles. CMV serostatus was the only immune exposure information available for the cohort. A further reported finding was that TCR beta sequences accurately predicted the HLA-A and HLA-B alleles for most subjects in the first cohort. In an earlier analysis of about 600 of the donors, most TCR beta V segments appeared in productive rearrangements about 87% or about 30% of the time, broadly matching IMGT annotations. A later analysis found that most CMV-associated TCR beta chains appeared HLA-restricted, with HLA associations seemingly driven largely by CMV exposure. In a later analysis, several top co-occurrence clusters were reported to appear linked to parvovirus B19, influenza, CMV and Epstein-Barr virus.

The library relied on the immunoSEQ multiplex PCR assay. A mixture of 60 forward primers for TCR Vbeta segments and 13 reverse primers for TCR Jbeta segments was used in the multiplex PCR. The CDR3 region of rearranged TCR beta genes was amplified from genomic DNA with a multiplex PCR assay. The amplified TCR beta libraries were sequenced on the Illumina HiSeq System as 87-base-pair reads. On the authors' methods: In a later analysis, tens of millions of unique TCR beta chains were counted across the approximately 670 repertoires, and about 9.9 million of these chains were shared by at least two donors. Raw reads were error-corrected and collapsed into unique sequences by a nearest-neighbor algorithm in which closely related sequences were merged to remove PCR and sequencing errors. To assign V, D and J gene segments, CDR3 sequences were aligned to IMGT reference sequences. Each retained sequence needed at least a six-nucleotide match to both a V gene segment and a J gene segment. Rearrangements were classified as productive when the CDR3 lacked stop codons and remained in frame with V and J, and all other rearrangements were classified as non-productive. Following IMGT convention, CDR3 was defined as the stretch from the second conserved V-encoded cysteine to the conserved J-encoded phenylalanine. The earlier analysis of 500 to 600 of the donors excluded sequences that lacked an unambiguous match to a single V gene segment. In an earlier analysis of about 590 of the donors, a V segment was called functional when productive rearrangements were above 56.7%, and segregating when the standard deviation between donors exceeded 5%. A statistical classification framework was built to diagnose cytomegalovirus status from the catalog of TCR beta chain sequences. In a later analysis, TCR nucleotide sequences were compared against IMGT/GENE-DB human TR gene sequences so that V and J genes could be assigned. Using the TCRdist pipeline, a later analysis assigned CDR3 sequences along with most-parsimonious VDJ recombination scenarios. A later analysis defined each TCR beta chain by its CDR3 amino acid sequence plus V-gene family, and excluded reads lacking a unique V-gene family. A later analysis removed several hundred highly shared, low-generation-probability nucleotide sequences to deal with suspected cross-contamination and a sequencing artifact. A later analysis calculated a clonal expansion index for each public chain from normalized within-repertoire ranks of inferred template counts. A later analysis computed generation probabilities with a VDJ recombination model fitted to out-of-frame rearrangements, and checked the results against IGoR. In a later analysis, hypergeometric tests were used to score TCR-TCR, TCR-HLA and TCR-CMV co-occurrence, with a repertoire-size bias correction applied to TCR pairs. To estimate false discovery rates, a later analysis permuted the HLA or CMV assignments 20 times. In a later analysis, co-occurring TCRs were grouped using DBSCAN, with TCRdist sequence similarity added in when clustering inside HLA-allele-positive subsets. Repertoires with fewer than 30,000 or more than 120,000 public chains were left out of co-occurrence clustering, as were five repertoires with anomalous nucleotide sharing. TCRdb's version of the immuneACCESS table is confined to in-frame rearrangements and falls short of the full clone set. An unresolved V gene accounts for under half of the shortfall where checked; the remainder is of unknown origin. That table gives V, J and clone size, and the DNA gave D and trimming. The sample data list approximately 130,000 clones, and approximately 78% of these were observed just once. Approximately 2.9% of the sample is held by the ten biggest clonotypes.

The cohort was made up of 500 to 850 healthy bone marrow donors. Cohort members were all nominally healthy when sampled, although unrecorded immune exposures were likely present. CMV serostatus was positive for 250 to 300 and negative for about half of the roughly 670 cohort members, and was not recorded for this donor. A peripheral blood sample was collected from each donor, and TCR beta sequencing was performed on peripheral blood mononuclear cells. The Qiagen DNeasy Blood Extraction Kit was used to extract genomic DNA from the blood cell samples. Worth noting for this clone: The target of this receptor is not known. No clone much larger than this one lies a single base away; base qualities are absent.

Based on the germline V gene (reference sequence), the CDR1 and CDR2 sequences are SEHNR and FQNEAQ. The CDR3 starts with the cysteine, ends with the phenylalanine, and has 15 residues. The kept DNA is CDR3 alone, 45 bases in frame from the first base. Trimming removed 3 bases from V and 2 bases from J, leaving 14 bases between the germline ends. The chain was built from TRBV7-9 and TRBJ2-7, with a weak D call of TRBD2 (6 bases match). The sequenced sample consisted of PBMCs. The sequence was collected from a human donor in good health. The CDR3 protein: CASSFLGGKTYEQYF. The bases are TGTGCCAGCAGCTTTCTTGGCGGGAAGACCTACGAGCAGTACTTC.